One and the same sample provided the 26 T cell receptor beta chains below, sequenced in a study of type 1 regulatory T cells. These receptors have no identified antigens. Using its own MiXCR run on the reads, TCRdb lists one record per CDR3 protein. The sample shows 55,000 to 65,000 distinct CDR3 sequences, 62% of them seen only once. Material for sequencing was cultured non-Tr1 T cells, either the whole culture or a sorted T cell fraction (not recorded which). The receptors shown here come from a human donor in good health.

This sequence joins TRBV7-9 and TRBJ2-7; TRBD2 is a possible D gene (6 bases). V was trimmed by 6 bases and J by 0 bases, leaving 12 bases between them. This CDR3 has 14 residues. The V gene's germline CDR1 is SEHNR and CDR2 FQNEAQ (reference sequence). The CDR3 is CASSDTGSSYEQYF. The CDR3 nucleotides read TGTGCCAGCAGTGACACCGGGAGCTCCTACGAGCAGTACTTC.

V usage is TRBV29-1 and J usage is TRBJ2-7, with D tentatively TRBD2 (6 bases). V shed 4 bases and J shed 5 bases, with 12 bases lying between them. The CDR3 contains 12 residues. Germline V lookup: CDR1 SQVTM, CDR2 ANQGSEA. Written as DNA, the CDR3 is TGCAGCGTTGTGCGGGATGGGGACGAGCAGTACTTC. Amino acid sequence: CSVVRDGDEQYF.

This clonotype occurred a few times. The chain carries TRBV12-3 or TRBV12-4 and TRBJ1-1; maybe TRBD1 (5 bases). The CDR3 length is 12 residues. V was pared by 6 bases and J by 3 bases, with 8 bases between. CDR3 coding DNA: TGTGCCAGCAGAAGGGGAGACACTGAAGCTTTCTTT. Residues: CASRRGDTEAFF.

In this sample, this clonotype is medium-sized. CDR3 nucleotide sequence: TGTGCCAGCAGTCCGGGACTAGCTTTCAACGCCAATGAGCAGTTCTTC. Protein: CASSPGLAFNANEQFF. The chain combines TRBV28 with TRBJ2-1, with 9 positions matching TRBD2. The trim removed 5 bases at V and 6 bases at J, leaving 11 bases unmatched. Looked up from germline, CDR1 is MDHEN and CDR2 is SYDVKM. The CDR3 contains 16 residues.

The V call is TRBV18, the J call TRBJ1-5, with D possibly being TRBD1 (5 bases). Trimming cost V 2 bases and J 2 bases, with 7 bases left between them. The CDR3 is 14 amino acids. Germline values: CDR1 KGHSH, CDR2 LQKENI. This chain's CDR3 is CASSPLQGNQPQHF. Here the CDR3 DNA reads TGTGCCAGCTCACCATTACAGGGCAATCAGCCCCAGCATTTT. The full variable domain, with the rest looked up from reference TRBV18 and TRBJ1-5, is NAGVMQNPRHLVRRRGQEARLRCSPMKGHSHVYWYRQLPEEGLKFMVYLQKENIIDESGMPKERFSAEFPKEGPSILRIQQVVRGDSAAYFCASSPLQGNQPQHFGDGTRLSIL.

In this sample, this clonotype turned up a few times. Mismatch with germline at one junction end may stem from a read error. CDR3 coding DNA: TGCGCCAGCAGCCAAGATAAGTTAGCAGGGGTCTACAATGAGCAGTTTTTC. This codes for CASSQDKLAGVYNEQFF. The chain combines TRBV4-1 with TRBJ2-1; TRBD1 might be the D (6 bases). Germline V gene data show CDR1 as MGHRA and CDR2 as YSYEKL. CDR3 length: 17 amino acids.

Concerning this clonotype itself: The junction differs from germline at one of its ends, possibly a read error. This CDR3 reads CSARRPTSTDTQYF. CDR3 sequence (DNA): TGCAGTGCTAGAAGGCCTACTAGCACAGATACGCAGTACTTT. This chain connects TRBV20-1 to TRBJ2-3, with D maybe TRBD2 (6 bases). Per the germline V gene, CDR1 is DFQATT and CDR2 is SNEGSKA (reference sequence). The CDR3 has 14 residues.

The CDR3 protein is CASSDGLAGAYEQYF. The CDR3, as DNA: TGTGCCAGCAGTGACGGACTAGCGGGAGCCTACGAGCAGTACTTC. The rearrangement links TRBV6-5 to TRBJ2-7, with 13 nucleotides matching TRBD2. The CDR3 is 15 residues long. The V segment lost 5 bases and the J segment 2 bases; nucleotides outside the gene matches: 3. Germline lookup yields CDR1 MNHEY and CDR2 SVGAGI.

The chain links TRBV2 to TRBJ2-5; 9 bases are a match to TRBD1. Germline V lookup: CDR1 SNHLY, CDR2 FYNNEI. Losses at the gene ends were 4 bases for V and 5 bases for J; bases not matched to a gene: 8. CDR3 length: 15 amino acids. CDR3 region: CASSVGTGSHETQYF. In DNA, the CDR3 is TGTGCCAGCAGTGTTGGGACAGGGTCCCACGAGACCCAGTACTTC.

This chain connects TRBV2 to TRBJ1-5; D not resolved. V was clipped by 2 bases and J by 7 bases, with 6 bases between them. Germline CDR1 is SNHLY and CDR2 is FYNNEI. The CDR3 spans 12 residues. The DNA of the CDR3 is TGTGCCAGCAGTGAACATTCACAGCCCCAGCATTTT. It yields the protein CASSEHSQPQHF.

The chain employs TRBV20-1 and TRBJ1-5, with a tentative D call TRBD1 (5 bases). V lost 3 bases, J lost 2 bases, and 5 bases lay in between. CDR1 and CDR2 (germline): DFQATT, SNEGSKA (reference sequence). The CDR3 runs 12 residues. CDR3 protein: CSASRGNQPQHF. Here the CDR3 DNA reads TGCAGTGCTAGCAGGGGCAATCAGCCCCAGCATTTT.

CDR3 sequence: CASSYSPTEAFF. For the CDR3, the DNA is TGTGCCAGCAGTTACTCGCCCACTGAAGCTTTCTTT. The gene calls are TRBV6-5 and TRBJ1-1, with no clear D. The CDR3 sequence is 12 residues long. The V end was cut by 0 bases, the J end by 4 bases, with 3 bases between. Germline assignment: CDR1 MNHEY and CDR2 SVGAGI.

This clonotype has more than one count but fewer than ten. CDR3 DNA sequence: TGCGCCAGCAGCCCGTACAGGGAGGTCGATGAGCAGTTCTTC. Its translation: CASSPYREVDEQFF. The rearrangement joins TRBV5-1 to TRBJ2-1; tentatively, D is TRBD1 or TRBD2 (6 bases each). The germline V gene encodes CDR1 SGHRS and CDR2 YFSETQ. The CDR3 sequence is 14 residues long. Trimming removed 4 bases from V and 8 bases from J, with 16 bases in between.

This clonotype was counted only a few times. The genes are TRBV24-1 and TRBJ2-1; 9 nucleotides align to TRBD2. V lost 0 bases, J lost 6 bases, and 5 bases stayed unmatched. Looked up from germline, CDR1 is KGHDR and CDR2 is SFDVKD. CDR3 length: 16 residues. CDR3 residues: CATSDLGSGRGNEQFF. The DNA for the CDR3 is TGTGCCACCAGTGATTTGGGTAGCGGGAGAGGCAATGAGCAGTTCTTC.

The DNA of the CDR3 is TGTGCCAGCAGCACCCGATCGGATCAGCCCCAGCATTTT. Translated, it gives CASSTRSDQPQHF. This chain connects TRBV11-2 to TRBJ1-5; the D is unclear. The germline V gene encodes CDR1 SGHAT and CDR2 FQNNGV. The CDR3 is 13 amino acids. Trimming left V 5 bases short and J 5 bases short, with 10 bases between.

This clonotype was counted a single time. The V call is TRBV2, the J call TRBJ2-7; TRBD2 matches 8 bases. This CDR3 region has 14 residues. With V trimmed by 1 base and J by 6 bases, 5 bases remained unmatched. In germline, CDR1 is SNHLY, CDR2 FYNNEI. The CDR3 loop reads CASSEGTSFGEQYF. DNA of the CDR3: TGTGCCAGCAGTGAAGGGACTAGCTTCGGCGAGCAGTACTTC.

The V and J genes are TRBV20-1 and TRBJ2-5; D gene ambiguous. Per the germline V gene, CDR1 is DFQATT and CDR2 is SNEGSKA (reference sequence). The V end was cut by 5 bases, the J end by 5 bases, with 21 bases between. There are 15 residues in the CDR3. Written as DNA, the CDR3 is TGCAGTGCTCCCCTAGGCGAAGCATTGGGGGAGACCCAGTACTTC. This encodes CSAPLGEALGETQYF.

This rearrangement joins TRBV29-1 to TRBJ2-1; tentative D call: TRBD2 (5 bases). CDR1 and CDR2 from the germline V gene are SQVTM and ANQGSEA. This CDR3 comprises 10 residues. The germline V and J ends were trimmed by 6 bases and 9 bases, with 9 bases remaining between them. The CDR3 DNA reads TGCAGCGTCGGAGGAAGTGAGCAGTTCTTC. It translates to CSVGGSEQFF.

V and J are TRBV7-2 and TRBJ1-1, with a tentative D call TRBD1 (6 bases). Germline assignment: CDR1 SGHTA and CDR2 FQGNSA. The CDR3 is 16 amino acids. Trimming took 2 bases from V and 0 from J, leaving 13 bases between them. The CDR3 here is CASSLKGGFMNTEAFF. CDR3 DNA: TGTGCCAGCAGCTTAAAGGGGGGTTTCATGAACACTGAAGCTTTCTTT.

The genes are TRBV19 and TRBJ2-1, with D maybe TRBD1 (5 bases). CDR3 size: 17 residues. V lost 3 bases to trimming and J lost 4 bases, with 19 bases between them. Germline CDR1 reads LNHDA; CDR2 reads SQIVND (reference sequence). CDR3 protein: CASSIRWRGHSYNEQFF. Here the CDR3 DNA reads TGTGCCAGTAGTATCAGGTGGCGCGGACACTCATACAATGAGCAGTTCTTC.

The chain recombines TRBV20-1 with TRBJ2-1; D is undetermined. Germline CDR1 DFQATT, CDR2 SNEGSKA (reference sequence). Trimming pared 7 bases from V and 3 bases from J, leaving 10 bases between. The CDR3 spans 12 residues. The CDR3 DNA sequence: TGCAGTGTCCCACTTGACTACAATGAGCAGTTCTTC. It codes for CSVPLDYNEQFF.

This clonotype was picked up one time. The J gene is TRBJ1-1, the V gene TRBV3-1; D unclear. Trimming stripped 3 bases from V and 3 bases from J, with 8 bases between. The CDR3 runs 13 residues. Germline V gene data show CDR1 as LGHDT and CDR2 as YNNKEL (reference sequence). CDR3 nucleotide sequence: TGTGCCAGCAGCCAGCAGTATGACACTGAAGCTTTCTTT. Translation gives CASSQQYDTEAFF. Drawing the rest from reference TRBV3-1 and TRBJ1-1, the complete variable domain is DTAVSQTPKYLVTQMGNDKSIKCEQNLGHDTMYWYKQDSKKFLKIMFSYNNKELIINETVPNRFSPKSPDKAHLNLHINSLELGDSAVYFCASSQQYDTEAFFGQGTRLTVV.

The chain combines TRBV27 with TRBJ2-3, with D unclear. With 2 bases removed from V and 4 bases from J, the gap between germline ends came to 10 bases. This CDR3 is built from 14 residues. From germline, CDR1 is MNHEY and CDR2 SMNVEV (reference sequence). In nucleotides, the CDR3 is TGTGCCAGCAGTTTAGCCCCCAGCCCAGATACGCAGTATTTT. Its protein product is CASSLAPSPDTQYF.

The chain uses TRBV2 and TRBJ2-3; 8 bases match TRBD2. This CDR3 is built from 16 residues. The V gene end was trimmed by 2 bases and the J gene end by 4 bases; junction bases not matched to a gene: 8. The V gene's germline CDR1 is SNHLY and CDR2 FYNNEI. The DNA of the CDR3 is TGTGCCAGCAGTGAACCGGGACTAGTTTCCCCAGATACGCAGTATTTT. It codes for CASSEPGLVSPDTQYF.

This chain connects TRBV10-3 to TRBJ2-5; D is unclear. V gave up 4 bases and J gave up 0 bases, with 3 bases separating them. The CDR3 runs to 12 residues. The germline V gene has CDR1 ENHRY and CDR2 SYGVKD. DNA of the CDR3: TGTGCCATCAGTGGGGACCAAGAGACCCAGTACTTC. Translating gives CAISGDQETQYF.

The chain uses TRBV20-1 and TRBJ2-6, with a weak D call TRBD2 (5 bases). The V end was cut by 3 bases, the J end by 4 bases, with 10 bases between. This CDR3 region has 14 residues. Germline assignment: CDR1 DFQATT and CDR2 SNEGSKA (reference sequence). CDR3 sequence reads: CSASERRGANVLTF. In nucleotides, the CDR3 is TGCAGTGCTAGCGAGCGGCGGGGGGCCAACGTCCTGACTTTC.